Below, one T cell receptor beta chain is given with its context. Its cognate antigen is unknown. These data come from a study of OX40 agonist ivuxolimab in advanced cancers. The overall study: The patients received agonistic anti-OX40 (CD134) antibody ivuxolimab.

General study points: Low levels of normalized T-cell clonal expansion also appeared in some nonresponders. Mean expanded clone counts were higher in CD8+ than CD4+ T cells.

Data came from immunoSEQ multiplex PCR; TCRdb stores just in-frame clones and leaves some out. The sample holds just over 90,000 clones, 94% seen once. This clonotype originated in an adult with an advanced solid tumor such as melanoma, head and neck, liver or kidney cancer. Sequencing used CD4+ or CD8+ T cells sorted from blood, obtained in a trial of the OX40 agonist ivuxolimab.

This chain's CDR3 is CASSPGTEAFF. The CDR3 nucleotides read TGTGCCAGCAGCCCGGGCACTGAAGCTTTCTTT. The chain couples TRBV11-2 to TRBJ1-1; D ambiguous. Germline CDR1 is SGHAT and CDR2 is FQNNGV. CDR3 length equals 11 residues. Trimming took 5 bases from V and 4 from J, leaving 5 bases between them.